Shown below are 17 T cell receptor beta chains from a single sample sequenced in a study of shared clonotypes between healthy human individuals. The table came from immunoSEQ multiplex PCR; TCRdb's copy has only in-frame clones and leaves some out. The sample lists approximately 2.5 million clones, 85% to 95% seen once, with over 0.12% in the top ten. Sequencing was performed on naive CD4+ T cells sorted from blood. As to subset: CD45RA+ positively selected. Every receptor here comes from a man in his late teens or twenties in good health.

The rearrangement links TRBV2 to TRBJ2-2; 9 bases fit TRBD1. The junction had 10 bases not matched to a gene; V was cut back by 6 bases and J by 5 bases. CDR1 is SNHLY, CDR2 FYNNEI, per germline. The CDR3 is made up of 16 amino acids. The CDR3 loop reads CASSTGTGFWTGELFF. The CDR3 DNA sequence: TGTGCCAGCAGCACCGGGACAGGGTTTTGGACCGGGGAGCTGTTTTTT.

CDR3 region: CASSTGDRVTGELFF. The CDR3 region has the DNA TGTGCCAGTAGTACGGGGGACAGGGTCACCGGGGAGCTGTTTTTT. The chain has TRBV19 and TRBJ2-2; 9 bases line up with TRBD1. V gave up 4 bases and J gave up 4 bases; unmatched junction bases: 4. This CDR3 comprises 15 residues. CDR1 LNHDA and CDR2 SQIVND come from the germline V gene (reference sequence).

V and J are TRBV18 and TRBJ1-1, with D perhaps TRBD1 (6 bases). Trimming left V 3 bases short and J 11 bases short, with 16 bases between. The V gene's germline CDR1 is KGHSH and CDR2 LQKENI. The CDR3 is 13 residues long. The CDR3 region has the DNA TGTGCCAGCTCACCTATCGGGGGCGCAGAGGCTTTCTTT. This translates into CASSPIGGAEAFF.

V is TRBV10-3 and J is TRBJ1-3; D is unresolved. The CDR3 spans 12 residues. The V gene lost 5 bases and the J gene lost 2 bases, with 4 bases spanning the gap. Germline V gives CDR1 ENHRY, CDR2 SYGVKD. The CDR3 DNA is TGTGCCATCAGTACAACTGGAAACACCATATATTTT. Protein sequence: CAISTTGNTIYF.

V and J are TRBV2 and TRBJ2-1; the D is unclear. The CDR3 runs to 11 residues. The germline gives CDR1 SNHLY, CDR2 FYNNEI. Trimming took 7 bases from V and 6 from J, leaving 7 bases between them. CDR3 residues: CASTWGNEQFF. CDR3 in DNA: TGTGCCAGCACATGGGGCAATGAGCAGTTCTTC.

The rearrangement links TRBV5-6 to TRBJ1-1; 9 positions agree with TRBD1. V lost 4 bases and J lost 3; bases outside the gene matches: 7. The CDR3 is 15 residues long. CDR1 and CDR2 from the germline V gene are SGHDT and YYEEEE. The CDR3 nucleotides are TGTGCCAGCAGCGTGGCGTGGGACAGGGACACTGAAGCTTTCTTT. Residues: CASSVAWDRDTEAFF. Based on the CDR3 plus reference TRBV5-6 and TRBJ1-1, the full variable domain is DAGVTQSPTHLIKTRGQQVTLRCSPKSGHDTVSWYQQALGQGPQFIFQYYEEEERQRGNFPDRFSGHQFPNYSSELNVNALLLGDSALYLCASSVAWDRDTEAFFGQGTRLTVV.

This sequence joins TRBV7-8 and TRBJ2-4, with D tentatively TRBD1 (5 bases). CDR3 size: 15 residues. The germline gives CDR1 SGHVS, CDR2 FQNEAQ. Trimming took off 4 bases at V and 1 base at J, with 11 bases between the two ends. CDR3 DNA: TGTGCCAGCAGCTCACAGGCTCTGGCCAAAAACATTCAGTACTTC. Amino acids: CASSSQALAKNIQYF.

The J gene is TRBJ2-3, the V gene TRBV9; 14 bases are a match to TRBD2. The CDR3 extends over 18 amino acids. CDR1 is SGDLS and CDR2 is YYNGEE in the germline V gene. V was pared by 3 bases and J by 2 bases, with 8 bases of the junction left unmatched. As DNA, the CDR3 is TGTGCCAGCAGCGCAGGACTAGCGGGGGGCCCCTCCACAGATACGCAGTATTTT. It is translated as CASSAGLAGGPSTDTQYF.

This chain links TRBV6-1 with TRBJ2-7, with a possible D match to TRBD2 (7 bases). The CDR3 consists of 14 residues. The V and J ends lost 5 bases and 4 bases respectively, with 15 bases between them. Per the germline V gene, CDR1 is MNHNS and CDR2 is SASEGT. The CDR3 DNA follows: TGTGCCAGCAGTCCTTCGGGGGGCTTATACGAGCAGTACTTC. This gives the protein CASSPSGGLYEQYF.

CDR3 nucleotides: TGTGCCAGCAGCTTAAGGACTAGCGGATACGAGCAGTACTTC. It yields the protein CASSLRTSGYEQYF. The chain uses TRBV11-2 and TRBJ2-7; TRBD2 matches at 10 bases. CDR1 SGHAT and CDR2 FQNNGV come from the germline V gene. This CDR3 is 14 amino acids long. Trimming took 2 bases from V and 4 from J; bases not matched to a gene: 2.

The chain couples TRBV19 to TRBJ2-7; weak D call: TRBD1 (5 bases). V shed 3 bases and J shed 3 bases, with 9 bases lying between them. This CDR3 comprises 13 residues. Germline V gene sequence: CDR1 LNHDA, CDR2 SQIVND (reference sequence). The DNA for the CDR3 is TGTGCCAGTAGTATGGGGCCAGGCTACGAGCAGTACTTC. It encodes CASSMGPGYEQYF.

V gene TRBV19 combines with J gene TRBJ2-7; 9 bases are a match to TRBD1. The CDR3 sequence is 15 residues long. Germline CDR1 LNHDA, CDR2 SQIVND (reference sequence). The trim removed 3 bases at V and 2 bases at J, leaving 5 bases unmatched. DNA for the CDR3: TGTGCCAGTAGTATTGGGGGACAGGGACCCTACGAGCAGTACTTC. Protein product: CASSIGGQGPYEQYF.

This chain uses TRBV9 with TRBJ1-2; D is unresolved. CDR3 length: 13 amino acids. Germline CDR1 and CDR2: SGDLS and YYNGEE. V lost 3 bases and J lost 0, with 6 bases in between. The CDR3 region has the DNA TGTGCCAGCAGCGCCGGACCTAACTATGGCTACACCTTC. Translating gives CASSAGPNYGYTF.

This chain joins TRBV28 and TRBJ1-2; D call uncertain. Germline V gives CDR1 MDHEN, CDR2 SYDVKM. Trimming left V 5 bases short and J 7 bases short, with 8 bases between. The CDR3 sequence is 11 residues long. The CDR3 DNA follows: TGTGCCAGCAGTACAATACGTGGCTACACCTTC. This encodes CASSTIRGYTF.

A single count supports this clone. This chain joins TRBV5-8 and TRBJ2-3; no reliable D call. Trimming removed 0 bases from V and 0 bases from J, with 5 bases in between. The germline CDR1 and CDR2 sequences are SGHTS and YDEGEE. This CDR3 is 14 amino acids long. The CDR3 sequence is CASSLERSTDTQYF. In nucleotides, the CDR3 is TGTGCCAGCAGCTTGGAAAGAAGCACAGATACGCAGTATTTT.

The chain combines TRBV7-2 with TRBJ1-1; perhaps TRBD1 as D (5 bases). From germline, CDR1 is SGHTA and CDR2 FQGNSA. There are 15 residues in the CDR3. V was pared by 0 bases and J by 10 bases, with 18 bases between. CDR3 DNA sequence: TGTGCCAGCAGCTTAGCAATGATATTTGGGGCTCGAGCTTTCTTT. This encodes CASSLAMIFGARAFF.

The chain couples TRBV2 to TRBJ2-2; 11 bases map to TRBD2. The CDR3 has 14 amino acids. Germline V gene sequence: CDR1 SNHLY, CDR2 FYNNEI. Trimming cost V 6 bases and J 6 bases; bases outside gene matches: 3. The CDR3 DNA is TGTGCCAGCAGCCCACTAGCGGGGGCCGGGGAGCTGTTTTTT. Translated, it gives CASSPLAGAGELFF. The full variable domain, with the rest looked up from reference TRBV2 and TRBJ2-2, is EPEVTQTPSHQVTQMGQEVILRCVPISNHLYFYWYRQILGQKVEFLVSFYNNEISEKSEIFDDQFSVERPDGSNFTLKIRSTKLEDSAMYFCASSPLAGAGELFFGEGSRLTVL.